Each of the 15 T cell receptor beta chains below was sequenced from the same sample in a study of blood T cell repertoires in COVID-19. Libraries were prepared by immunoSEQ multiplex PCR; TCRdb keeps only in-frame clonotypes and omits some of them. The sample comprises about 400,000 clones, more than 80% of which are singletons, and 1.4% rests with the top ten. Sequenced input: peripheral blood. Source of these receptors: a woman aged 25 to 45 with active or convalescent COVID-19.

The V and J genes are TRBV5-1 and TRBJ2-2; 9 bases agree with TRBD1. The CDR3 runs to 16 residues. V dropped 4 bases and J dropped 5; count of bases not matched to a gene: 9. Germline CDR1 SGHRS, CDR2 YFSETQ. The CDR3 DNA reads TGCGCCAGCAGCGATTTACAGGGGGCACGGACCGGGGAGCTGTTTTTT. Amino acid sequence: CASSDLQGARTGELFF.

The chain employs TRBV6-5 and TRBJ1-2; 8 bases map to TRBD1. Losses at the gene ends were 4 bases for V and 6 bases for J; bases not matched to a gene: 4. The CDR3 is 13 amino acids. CDR1 and CDR2 (germline): MNHEY, SVGAGI. CDR3 amino acids: CASSWGTGDGYTF. CDR3 DNA sequence: TGTGCCAGCAGTTGGGGGACAGGCGATGGCTACACCTTC.

The chain is built from TRBV12-2 and TRBJ1-1. TRBV12-2 is deemed a pseudogene. This CDR3 region has 14 residues. The DNA for the CDR3 is TGTGCAAGTCGCTTAGGCCCGGGTCAACTGAATGCTTTCTTT. Translation gives CASRLGPGQLNAFF.

The chain recombines TRBV10-3 with TRBJ1-2; the match to TRBD1 covers 10 bases. Germline V gene data show CDR1 as ENHRY and CDR2 as SYGVKD. Unmatched junction bases numbered 2, after V lost 5 bases and J lost 2 bases. CDR3 length: 14 residues. CDR3 in amino acids: CAISRTGGNYGYTF. In DNA form, the CDR3 reads TGTGCCATCAGTAGGACAGGGGGGAACTATGGCTACACCTTC.

The rearrangement uses TRBV7-8 and TRBJ1-5; TRBD1 might be the D (5 bases). CDR1 is SGHVS, CDR2 FQNEAQ, per germline. This CDR3 comprises 16 residues. Trimming left V 2 bases short and J 0 bases short, with 11 bases between. CDR3 sequence reads: CASSLLGDYSNQPQHF. The CDR3 DNA follows: TGTGCCAGCAGCTTATTAGGGGACTATAGCAATCAGCCCCAGCATTTT.

The CDR3: CASSTTGSTDNEQFF. As DNA, the CDR3 is TGTGCCAGCAGTACCACCGGGTCGACTGACAATGAGCAGTTCTTC. This chain uses TRBV5-4 with TRBJ2-1; D ambiguous. The CDR3 totals 15 residues. The germline V gene encodes CDR1 SGHNT and CDR2 YYREEE (reference sequence). Trimming stripped 5 bases from V and 5 bases from J, with 17 bases between. The full variable domain, rest sourced from reference TRBV5-4 and TRBJ2-1, is ETGVTQSPTHLIKTRGQQVTLRCSSQSGHNTVSWYQQALGQGPQFIFQYYREEENGRGNFPPRFSGLQFPNYSSELNVNALELDDSALYLCASSTTGSTDNEQFFGPGTRLTVL.

V gene TRBV6-5 combines with J gene TRBJ1-2; 9 bases match TRBD1. The germline V gene has CDR1 MNHEY and CDR2 SVGAGI. This CDR3 has 15 amino acids. Unmatched junction bases numbered 3, after V lost 0 bases and J lost 4 bases. The CDR3 DNA is TGTGCCAGCAGTTACTCGGGACAGGGAGGCTATGGCTACACCTTC. It specifies CASSYSGQGGYGYTF.

The chain employs TRBV9 and TRBJ2-3; D is possibly TRBD2 (6 bases). V lost 0 bases, J lost 0 bases, and 8 bases lay in between. The CDR3 runs to 15 residues. Germline lookup yields CDR1 SGDLS and CDR2 YYNGEE. This CDR3 is CASSVVADSTDTQYF. The CDR3 DNA sequence: TGTGCCAGCAGCGTAGTAGCGGATAGCACAGATACGCAGTATTTT.

The gene calls are TRBV19 and TRBJ2-6; D is perhaps TRBD1 (6 bases). V lost 0 bases, J lost 0 bases, and 12 bases lay in between. Germline loops: CDR1 LNHDA, CDR2 SQIVND (reference sequence). This CDR3 is 18 amino acids long. The CDR3 sequence is CASSIDRGPNSGANVLTF. The CDR3 bases are TGTGCCAGTAGTATAGACAGGGGACCCAACTCTGGGGCCAACGTCCTGACTTTC.

This chain connects TRBV6-5 to TRBJ1-1; D may be TRBD1 (6 bases). The CDR3 contains 15 residues. Trimming took 0 bases from V and 4 from J, leaving 12 bases between them. Looked up from germline, CDR1 is MNHEY and CDR2 is SVGAGI. CDR3 loop: CASSYSIRGTTEAFF. The CDR3 region has the DNA TGTGCCAGCAGTTACTCGATAAGGGGGACCACTGAAGCTTTCTTT.

This rearrangement joins TRBV10-3 to TRBJ2-2; D gene uncertain. The CDR3 extends over 14 amino acids. CDR1 is ENHRY, CDR2 SYGVKD, per germline. V was clipped by 3 bases and J by 1 base, with 6 bases between them. CDR3 protein: CAISDYENTGELFF. As DNA, the CDR3 is TGTGCCATCAGTGACTATGAGAACACCGGGGAGCTGTTTTTT.

The chain has TRBV7-2 and TRBJ1-2; TRBD1 aligns across 8 bases. Germline assignment: CDR1 SGHTA and CDR2 FQGNSA. V dropped 7 bases and J dropped 3; count of bases not matched to a gene: 4. The CDR3 extends over 13 amino acids. CDR3 sequence reads: CASTGQGHYGYTF. In nucleotides, the CDR3 is TGTGCCAGCACCGGACAGGGCCACTATGGCTACACCTTC.

The chain recombines TRBV5-1 with TRBJ1-1; D is uncertain. From germline, CDR1 is SGHRS and CDR2 YFSETQ. V was trimmed by 1 base and J by 5 bases, leaving 15 bases between them. CDR3 size: 15 residues. CDR3 DNA: TGCGCCAGCAGCTTGCGCTCGGGCGGGAGAACTGAAGCTTTCTTT. The encoded protein is CASSLRSGGRTEAFF.

The rearrangement joins TRBV7-2 to TRBJ1-2; TRBD1 matches 7 bases. CDR3 length: 14 amino acids. CDR1 SGHTA and CDR2 FQGNSA come from the germline V gene. The V and J ends lost 6 bases and 2 bases, in that order; junction bases with no gene match: 6. This chain's CDR3 is CASRSETGNYGYTF. The CDR3 DNA reads TGTGCCAGCAGATCAGAGACAGGGAACTATGGCTACACCTTC.

This chain joins TRBV11-2 and TRBJ2-7; 8 bases fit TRBD2. CDR3 length: 16 residues. The junction had 9 bases not matched to a gene; V was cut back by 2 bases and J by 3 bases. CDR1 and CDR2 from the germline V gene are SGHAT and FQNNGV. CDR3 DNA: TGTGCCAGCAGCTTACGCCCTCGGGGGGGCCTCTACGAGCAGTACTTC. Its translation is CASSLRPRGGLYEQYF.